The rows below give T cell receptor beta chains drawn from one sample of a study of blood T cell repertoires in COVID-19. Some clones are missing from TCRdb's copy, which holds only in-frame ones; the method was immunoSEQ multiplex PCR. The sample includes approximately 360,000 clones, 90% of them seen just once. Sample: peripheral blood. These receptors were collected from a man between 18 and 29 years old with active or convalescent COVID-19. Both conserved end residues are part of each CDR3. A D gene is named only where the DNA matches it firmly. Clone size appears in some rows only: once, few, many, or a class for an expanded clone.

V	D	size	J	DNA	CDR3
TRBV19	.	.	TRBJ1-1	TGTGCCAGTAGTTGGGGGGGTCTAACGCGTGAAGCTTTCTTT	CASSWGGLTREAFF
TRBV10-2	TRBD1	.	TRBJ2-5	TGCGCCAGCAGTGAGTCTACAGGGGGCTCTGGAGAGACCCAGTACTTC	CASSESTGGSGETQYF
TRBV5-5	.	.	TRBJ2-7	TGTGCCAGCAGCTTGGTCACGGGAAACTACTACGAGCAGTACTTC	CASSLVTGNYYEQYF
TRBV6-2/TRBV6-3	.	.	TRBJ1-5	TGTGCCAGCAGTCCCGGACTACTCGGCAATCAGCCCCAGCATTTT	CASSPGLLGNQPQHF
TRBV6-5	.	.	TRBJ1-4	TGTGCCAGCAGCTTTGACAGGACCGGTGAAAAACTGTTTTTT	CASSFDRTGEKLFF
TRBV27	.	.	TRBJ1-1	TGTGCCAGCAGTTTAGGAGGGTGGGTTACTGAAGCTTTCTTT	CASSLGGWVTEAFF
TRBV5-4	TRBD2	.	TRBJ2-3	TGTGCCAGCAGACCCGGGACTAGCGGTAGCACAGATACGCAGTATTTT	CASRPGTSGSTDTQYF
TRBV6-5	TRBD1	.	TRBJ2-3	TGTGCCTCGAGGGGGCAGCTGGGTGCAGATACGCAGTATTTT	CASRGQLGADTQYF
TRBV28	.	.	TRBJ2-2	TGTGCCAGCAGAGGAGATGGGAACACCGGGGAGCTGTTTTTT	CASRGDGNTGELFF
TRBV3-1/TRBV3-2	.	once	TRBJ1-1	TGTGCCAGCACGCGAACGGGGAACACTGAAGCTTTCTTT	CASTRTGNTEAFF
TRBV4-1	TRBD1	.	TRBJ1-2	TGCGCCAGCAGCCAAGATAACCCGGGACAGGGCGGATATGGCTACACCTTC	CASSQDNPGQGGYGYTF
TRBV30	TRBD2	.	TRBJ2-7	TGTGCCTGGATACCCCGGGGCGGGAGTACCTACGAGCAGTACTTC	CAWIPRGGSTYEQYF
TRBV3-1/TRBV3-2	.	.	TRBJ1-5	TGTGCCAGCAGCCAAGTTCTGGGAGGCAATCAGCCCCAGCATTTT	CASSQVLGGNQPQHF
TRBV18	TRBD2	.	TRBJ2-3	TGTGCCAGCTCACTCGGGTTAACTAGCGGGAGATTGACAGATACGCAGTATTTT	CASSLGLTSGRLTDTQYF
TRBV18	TRBD2	.	TRBJ2-1	TGTGCCAGCTCATGGCGGGGGAGCTACAATGAGCAGTTCTTC	CASSWRGSYNEQFF
TRBV11-2	.	.	TRBJ2-3	TGTGCCAGCAGCCAGGGGAGAAGCGGGGATACAGATACGCAGTATTTT	CASSQGRSGDTDTQYF
TRBV5-1	.	.	TRBJ2-2	TGCGCCAGCAGCTTGTACGGGTCCGGGGAGCTGTTTTTT	CASSLYGSGELFF
TRBV19	TRBD1	.	TRBJ1-6	TGTGCCAGTACTGGGGGACAGATTAATTCACCCCTCCACTTT	CASTGGQINSPLHF
TRBV28	TRBD1	.	TRBJ1-4	TGTGCCAGCAGTTTGCAGGGACAGGTTGCAGAACTGTTTTTT	CASSLQGQVAELFF
TRBV9	.	.	TRBJ1-1	TGTGCCAGCAGCGTAGTGGGGGGGAACACTGAAGCTTTCTTT	CASSVVGGNTEAFF
TRBV29-1	TRBD1	.	TRBJ2-3	TGCAGCGTTTCCGGGACAGTGCAACGAAGCACAGATACGCAGTATTTT	CSVSGTVQRSTDTQYF
TRBV11-2	.	.	TRBJ1-1	TGTGCCAGCAGCCCCTCCCGGACTGAAGCTTTCTTT	CASSPSRTEAFF
TRBV13	.	.	TRBJ2-1	TGTGCCAGCAGCCCGGGCAGGGGATCGTACAATGAGCAGTTCTTC	CASSPGRGSYNEQFF
TRBV7-3	TRBD1	.	TRBJ2-3	TGTGCCAGCAGCTTAATACCTGACACAGGGGGGCAGTATTTT	CASSLIPDTGGQYF
TRBV24-1	TRBD2	.	TRBJ2-3	TGTGCCACCAGTGTAGCGGGAGGGACAGATACGCAGTATTTT	CATSVAGGTDTQYF
TRBV11-2	TRBD1	.	TRBJ2-7	TGTGCCAGCAGGCAGGGGGTGAGAAACGAGCAGTACTTC	CASRQGVRNEQYF
TRBV5-1	TRBD2	.	TRBJ2-7	TGCGCCAGCAGCCGTCTAGCGGGAGGCGTTGATCTCAACGAGCAGTACTTC	CASSRLAGGVDLNEQYF
TRBV20-1	TRBD1	.	TRBJ2-7	TGCAGTGCTTACAGGGGGTGGGAGCAGTACTTC	CSAYRGWEQYF